This TCR beta chain stems from a study of T cells after yellow fever vaccination. CDR3 length: 17 amino acids. This clonotype has just a few counts. Its antigen is unidentified. Template switching with 5'RACE generated the TCR cDNA and added a universal primer site and UMIs. TCRdb ran MiXCR on the 5' RACE reads and lists one entry per CDR3 protein. Of 230,000 or so distinct CDR3 sequences in the sample, about 7% were seen once. Points from the study as a whole: Booster samples showed a return of most primary-vaccination clones (roughly 96% CD4, about 87% CD8).

This receptor was obtained from a man aged 30 to 45 who received the YFV17D yellow fever vaccine. The material was CD4+ T cells sorted from PBMCs, obtained on the day of the yellow fever booster vaccination. The V call is TRBV21-1, the J call TRBJ1-5; the table gives TRBD1 as D, unverified against the DNA. TRBV21-1 is listed as a pseudogene. Written as DNA, the CDR3 is TGTGCCAGCAGCAAAGTGGACGGGAGAGGAAGCAATCAGCCCCAGCATTTT. Its translation: CASSKVDGRGSNQPQHF.